This TCR beta chain appears in the sequencing data of a study of early stage breast cancer tumors. Each sample had two DNA replicates, around 0.45 ug blood or roughly 1.4 ug tissue. This table comes from immunoSEQ multiplex PCR, and its TCRdb copy is limited to in-frame clones, with some not included. The sample lists around 41,000 clones; roughly 69% were seen once. This clone was counted between two and nine times. V lost 5 bases, J lost 6 bases, and 8 bases stayed unmatched. The CDR3 covers 15 residues. Germline assignment: CDR1 SGHDN and CDR2 FVKESK. This TCR was recovered from a person in their fifties with breast cancer. Material: blood. The genes are TRBV14 and TRBJ1-5; TRBD1 matches 9 bases. Here the CDR3 DNA reads TGTGCCAGCAGCTCCAGACAGGGGGGGACTCAGCCCCAGCATTTT. Translating it yields CASSSRQGGTQPQHF.